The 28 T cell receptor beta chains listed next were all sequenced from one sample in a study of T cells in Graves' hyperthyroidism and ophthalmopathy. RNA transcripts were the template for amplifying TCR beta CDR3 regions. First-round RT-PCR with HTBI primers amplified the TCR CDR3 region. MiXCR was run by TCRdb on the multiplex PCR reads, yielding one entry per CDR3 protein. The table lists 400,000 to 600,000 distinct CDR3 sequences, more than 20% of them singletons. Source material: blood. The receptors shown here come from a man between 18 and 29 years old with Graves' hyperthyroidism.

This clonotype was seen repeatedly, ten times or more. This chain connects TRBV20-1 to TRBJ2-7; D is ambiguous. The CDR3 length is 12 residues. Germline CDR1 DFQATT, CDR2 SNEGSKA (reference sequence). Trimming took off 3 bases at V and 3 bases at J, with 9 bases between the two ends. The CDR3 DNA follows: TGCAGTGCTAGGGATCTGGGCTACGAGCAGTACTTC. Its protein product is CSARDLGYEQYF.

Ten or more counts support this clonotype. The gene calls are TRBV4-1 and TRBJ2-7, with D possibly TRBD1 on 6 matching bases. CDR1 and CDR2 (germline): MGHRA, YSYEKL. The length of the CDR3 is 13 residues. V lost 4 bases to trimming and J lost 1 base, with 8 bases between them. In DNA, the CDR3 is TGCGCCAGCAGCCGGACAGCTTCCTACGAGCAGTACTTC. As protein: CASSRTASYEQYF.

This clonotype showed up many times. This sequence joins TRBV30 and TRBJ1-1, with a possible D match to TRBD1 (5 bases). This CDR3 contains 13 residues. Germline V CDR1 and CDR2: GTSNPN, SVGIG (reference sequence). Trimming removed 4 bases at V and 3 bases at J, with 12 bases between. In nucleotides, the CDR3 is TGTGCCTGGACCGTGACAGAATACACTGAAGCTTTCTTT. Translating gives CAWTVTEYTEAFF.

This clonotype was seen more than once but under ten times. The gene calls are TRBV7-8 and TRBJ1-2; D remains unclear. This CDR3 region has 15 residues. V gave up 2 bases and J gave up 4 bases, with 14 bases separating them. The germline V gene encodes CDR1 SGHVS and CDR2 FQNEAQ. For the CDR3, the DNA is TGTGCCAGCAGCTTAAAATTGGACGGCCCCTATGGCTACACCTTC. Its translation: CASSLKLDGPYGYTF.

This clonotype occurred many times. CDR3 nucleotide sequence: TGCAGTGGGCCCGGCTATGGCTACACCTTC. As protein: CSGPGYGYTF. V and J are TRBV20-1 and TRBJ1-2; D gene unclear. The germline V gene has CDR1 DFQATT and CDR2 SNEGSKA (reference sequence). V lost 7 bases and J 4 bases, leaving 7 bases between the germline ends. The CDR3 sequence is 10 residues long.

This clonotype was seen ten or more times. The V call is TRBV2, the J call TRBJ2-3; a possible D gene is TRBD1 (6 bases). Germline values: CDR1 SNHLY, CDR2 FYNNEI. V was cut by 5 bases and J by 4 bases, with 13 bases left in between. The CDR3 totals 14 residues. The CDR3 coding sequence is TGTGCCAGCAGTAAATGGACAGAGGCAGATACGCAGTATTTT. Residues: CASSKWTEADTQYF.

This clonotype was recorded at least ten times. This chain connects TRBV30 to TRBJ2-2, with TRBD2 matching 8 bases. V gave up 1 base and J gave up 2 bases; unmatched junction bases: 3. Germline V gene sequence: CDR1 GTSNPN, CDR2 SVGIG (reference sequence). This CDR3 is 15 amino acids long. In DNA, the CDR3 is TGTGCCTGGAGTGGGCTAGCGGGTAACACCGGGGAGCTGTTTTTT. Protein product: CAWSGLAGNTGELFF.

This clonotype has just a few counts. Here the CDR3 DNA reads TGCAGTGCTAGTTCTAGCCCGCACATTCAGTACTTC. It specifies CSASSSPHIQYF. This chain joins TRBV20-1 and TRBJ2-4, with a tentative D call TRBD2 (5 bases). The length of the CDR3 is 12 residues. Germline CDR1 reads DFQATT; CDR2 reads SNEGSKA (reference sequence). V lost 3 bases and J lost 8, with 11 bases in between.

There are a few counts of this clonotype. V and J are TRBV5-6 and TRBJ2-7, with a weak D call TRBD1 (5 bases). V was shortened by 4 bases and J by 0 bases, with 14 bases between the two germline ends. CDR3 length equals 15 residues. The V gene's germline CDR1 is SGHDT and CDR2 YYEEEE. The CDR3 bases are TGTGCCAGCAGCCCCTTGCAGGGATACTCCTACGAGCAGTACTTC. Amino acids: CASSPLQGYSYEQYF.

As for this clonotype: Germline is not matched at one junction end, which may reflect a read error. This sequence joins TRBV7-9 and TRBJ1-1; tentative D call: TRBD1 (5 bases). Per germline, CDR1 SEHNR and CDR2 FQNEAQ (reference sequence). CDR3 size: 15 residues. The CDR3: CASSSYLIEDTEAFF. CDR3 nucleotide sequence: TGTGCCAGCAGCTCTTATCTGATCGAGGACACCGAAGCTTTCTTT.

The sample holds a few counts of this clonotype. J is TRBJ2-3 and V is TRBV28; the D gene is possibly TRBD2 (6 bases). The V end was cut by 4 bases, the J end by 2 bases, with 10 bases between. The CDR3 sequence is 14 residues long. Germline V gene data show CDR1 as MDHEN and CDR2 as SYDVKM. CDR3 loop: CASSWASVTDTQYF. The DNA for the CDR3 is TGTGCCAGCAGTTGGGCTAGCGTCACAGATACGCAGTATTTT.

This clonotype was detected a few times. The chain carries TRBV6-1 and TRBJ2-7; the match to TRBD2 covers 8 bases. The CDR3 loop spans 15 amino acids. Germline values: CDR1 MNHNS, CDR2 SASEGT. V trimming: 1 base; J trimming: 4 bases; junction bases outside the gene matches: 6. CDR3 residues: CASSEETGGPYEQYF. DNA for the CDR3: TGTGCCAGCAGTGAAGAGACGGGAGGGCCTTACGAGCAGTACTTC.

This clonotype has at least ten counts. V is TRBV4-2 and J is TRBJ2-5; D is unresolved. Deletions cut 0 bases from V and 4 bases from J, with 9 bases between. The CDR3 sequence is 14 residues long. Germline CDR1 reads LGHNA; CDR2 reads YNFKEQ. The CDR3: CASSQDVSGETQYF. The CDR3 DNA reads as TGTGCCAGCAGCCAAGATGTGTCTGGAGAGACCCAGTACTTC.

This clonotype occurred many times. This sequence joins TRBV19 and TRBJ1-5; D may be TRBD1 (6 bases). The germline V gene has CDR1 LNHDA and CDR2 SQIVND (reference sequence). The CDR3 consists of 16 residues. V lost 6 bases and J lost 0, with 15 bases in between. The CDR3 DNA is TGTGCCAGTAGCCCCCAGGGGCAGTTTAGCAATCAGCCCCAGCATTTT. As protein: CASSPQGQFSNQPQHF.

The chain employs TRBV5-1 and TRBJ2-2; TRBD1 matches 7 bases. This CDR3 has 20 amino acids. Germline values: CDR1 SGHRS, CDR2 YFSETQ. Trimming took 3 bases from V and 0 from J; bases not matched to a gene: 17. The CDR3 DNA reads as TGCGCCAGCAGCTGGATCTTGTCTCACAGGGGTGGCCCGAACACCGGGGAGCTGTTTTTT. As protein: CASSWILSHRGGPNTGELFF. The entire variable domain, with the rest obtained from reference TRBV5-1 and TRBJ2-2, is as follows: KAGVTQTPRYLIKTRGQQVTLSCSPISGHRSVSWYQQTPGQGLQFLFEYFSETQRNKGNFPGRFSGRQFSNSRSEMNVSTLELGDSALYLCASSWILSHRGGPNTGELFFGEGSRLTVL.

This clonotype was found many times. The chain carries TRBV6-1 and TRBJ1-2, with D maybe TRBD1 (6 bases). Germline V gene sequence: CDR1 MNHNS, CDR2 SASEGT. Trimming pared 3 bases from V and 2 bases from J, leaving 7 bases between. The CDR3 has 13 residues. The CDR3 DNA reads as TGTGCCAGCAGTGACGACAGGAACTATGGCTACACCTTC. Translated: CASSDDRNYGYTF.

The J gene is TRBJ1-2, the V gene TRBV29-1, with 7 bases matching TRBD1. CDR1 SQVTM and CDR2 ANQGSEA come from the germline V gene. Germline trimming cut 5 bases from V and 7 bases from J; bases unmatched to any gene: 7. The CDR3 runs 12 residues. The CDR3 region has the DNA TGCAGCGTTCTTTTAGGGGGCGCTGGCTACACCTTC. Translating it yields CSVLLGGAGYTF.

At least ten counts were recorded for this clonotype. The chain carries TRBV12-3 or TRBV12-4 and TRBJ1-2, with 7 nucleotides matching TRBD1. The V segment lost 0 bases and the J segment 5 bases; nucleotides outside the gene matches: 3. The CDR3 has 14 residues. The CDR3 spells CASSLAPTGYGYTF. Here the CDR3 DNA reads TGTGCCAGCAGTTTAGCGCCGACAGGGTATGGCTACACCTTC.

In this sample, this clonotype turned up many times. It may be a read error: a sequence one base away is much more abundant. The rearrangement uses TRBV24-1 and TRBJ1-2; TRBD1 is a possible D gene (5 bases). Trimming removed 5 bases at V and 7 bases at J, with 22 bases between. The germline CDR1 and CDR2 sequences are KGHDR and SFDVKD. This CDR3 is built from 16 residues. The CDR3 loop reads CATSGFADRPYCGYTF. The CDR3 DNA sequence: TGTGCCACCAGTGGTTTTGCCGACAGACCTTACTGTGGCTACACCTTC.

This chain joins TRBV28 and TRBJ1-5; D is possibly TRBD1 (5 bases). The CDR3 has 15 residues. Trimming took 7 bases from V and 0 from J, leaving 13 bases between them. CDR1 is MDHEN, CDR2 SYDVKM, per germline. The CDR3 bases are TGTGCCAGCACCCTATGGGGGAATAGCAATCAGCCCCAGCATTTT. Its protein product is CASTLWGNSNQPQHF.

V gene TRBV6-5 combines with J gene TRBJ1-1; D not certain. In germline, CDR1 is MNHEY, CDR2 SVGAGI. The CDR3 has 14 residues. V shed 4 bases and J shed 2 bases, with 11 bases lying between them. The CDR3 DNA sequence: TGTGCCAGCAGTTCCTCCCTATATAACACTGAAGCTTTCTTT. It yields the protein CASSSSLYNTEAFF.

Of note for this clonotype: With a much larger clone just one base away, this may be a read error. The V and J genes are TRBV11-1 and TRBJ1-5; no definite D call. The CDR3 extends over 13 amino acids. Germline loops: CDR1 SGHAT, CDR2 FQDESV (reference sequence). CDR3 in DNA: TGTGCCAGCAGCTTAACCCCTAATCAGCCCCAGCGTTTT. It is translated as CASSLTPNQPQRF.

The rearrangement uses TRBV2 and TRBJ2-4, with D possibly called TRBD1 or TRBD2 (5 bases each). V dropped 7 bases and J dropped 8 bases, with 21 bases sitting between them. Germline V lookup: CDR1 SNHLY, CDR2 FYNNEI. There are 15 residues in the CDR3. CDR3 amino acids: CASTPWRTQGDIQYF. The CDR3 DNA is TGTGCCAGCACTCCTTGGAGGACCCAAGGGGACATTCAGTACTTC.

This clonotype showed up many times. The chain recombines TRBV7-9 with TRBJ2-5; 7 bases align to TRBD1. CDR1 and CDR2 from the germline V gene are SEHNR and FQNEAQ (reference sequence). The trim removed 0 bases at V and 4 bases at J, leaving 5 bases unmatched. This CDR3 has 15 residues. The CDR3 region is CASSLAGNRGETQYF. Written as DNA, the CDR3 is TGTGCCAGCAGCTTAGCGGGCAACAGGGGAGAGACCCAGTACTTC.

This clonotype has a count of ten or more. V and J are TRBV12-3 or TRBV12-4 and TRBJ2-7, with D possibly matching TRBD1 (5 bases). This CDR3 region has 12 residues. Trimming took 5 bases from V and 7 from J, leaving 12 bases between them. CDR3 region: CASSRGSREQYF. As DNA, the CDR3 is TGTGCCAGCAGTAGGGGATCTCGGGAGCAGTACTTC.

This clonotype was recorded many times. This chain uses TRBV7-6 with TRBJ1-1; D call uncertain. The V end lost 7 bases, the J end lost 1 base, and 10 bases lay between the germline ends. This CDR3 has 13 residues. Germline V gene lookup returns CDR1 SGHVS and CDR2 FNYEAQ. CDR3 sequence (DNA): TGTGCCAGCAAATCTGACCCGAACACTGAAGCTTTCTTT. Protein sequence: CASKSDPNTEAFF.

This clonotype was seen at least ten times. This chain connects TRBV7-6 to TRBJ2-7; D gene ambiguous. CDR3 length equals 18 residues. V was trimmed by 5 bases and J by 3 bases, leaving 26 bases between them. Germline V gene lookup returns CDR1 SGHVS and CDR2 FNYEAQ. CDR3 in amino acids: CASSINPPFSTANYEQYF. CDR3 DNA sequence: TGTGCCAGCAGCATTAACCCCCCATTCTCTACTGCTAACTACGAGCAGTACTTC.

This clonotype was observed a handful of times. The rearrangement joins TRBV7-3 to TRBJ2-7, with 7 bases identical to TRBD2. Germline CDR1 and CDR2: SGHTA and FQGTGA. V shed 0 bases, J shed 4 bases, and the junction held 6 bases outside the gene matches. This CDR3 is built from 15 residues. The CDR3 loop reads CASSLTGGTIYEQYF. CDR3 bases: TGTGCCAGCAGCTTAACGGGGGGGACCATATACGAGCAGTACTTC.